These 26 T cell receptor beta chains were sequenced from one sample in a study of cytomegalovirus exposure and HLA in healthy donors. The PCR contained 60 Vbeta and 13 Jbeta primers. TCRdb's copy holds only in-frame clones and misses some; the assay was immunoSEQ multiplex PCR. The profile shows about 98,000 clones, 65% to 80% of them singletons. The sequencing sample was made of PBMCs. Every receptor here comes from a man in his 60s in good health and CMV-seropositive.

The rearrangement uses TRBV5-4 and TRBJ1-2; D not resolved. The length of the CDR3 is 14 residues. Deletions cut 2 bases from V and 3 bases from J, with 11 bases between. The germline V gene has CDR1 SGHNT and CDR2 YYREEE (reference sequence). CDR3 in DNA: TGTGCCAGCAGCTTCGCCGGGTACGACTATGGCTACACCTTC. It specifies CASSFAGYDYGYTF.

CDR3 DNA sequence: TGTGCCAGCAGCTTTTGGGGGGGCACAGATACGCAGTATTTT. Translation: CASSFWGGTDTQYF. This rearrangement joins TRBV7-9 to TRBJ2-3, with D tentatively TRBD2 (6 bases). Germline V gene sequence: CDR1 SEHNR, CDR2 FQNEAQ (reference sequence). V shed 3 bases and J shed 1 base, with 8 bases lying between them. CDR3 size: 14 residues.

CDR3 residues: CASSTTGLGGYEQYF. In DNA form, the CDR3 reads TGTGCCAGTAGTACCACAGGATTGGGTGGCTACGAGCAGTACTTC. This chain connects TRBV19 to TRBJ2-5; tentative D call: TRBD1 (5 bases). The end of the DNA is better explained by TRBJ2-7, so the J call may be wrong. The CDR3 covers 15 residues. Looked up from germline, CDR1 is LNHDA and CDR2 is SQIVND (reference sequence).

The chain couples TRBV27 to TRBJ2-7; TRBD1 agrees at 7 bases. Germline V CDR1 and CDR2: MNHEY, SMNVEV (reference sequence). The ends lost 5 bases at V and 3 bases at J; junction bases unmatched: 4. This CDR3 has 13 residues. This CDR3 reads CASSPYRGYEQYF. The CDR3, as DNA: TGTGCCAGCAGTCCGTACAGGGGCTACGAGCAGTACTTC.

The chain links TRBV2 to TRBJ2-5, with 8 bases identical to TRBD2. V was pared by 5 bases and J by 2 bases, with 7 bases of the junction left unmatched. The germline V gene encodes CDR1 SNHLY and CDR2 FYNNEI. The CDR3 length is 15 residues. The CDR3 DNA follows: TGTGCCAGCAGTACGGCGGGGGGACGTCAAGAGACCCAGTACTTC. It is translated as CASSTAGGRQETQYF.

This chain joins TRBV2 and TRBJ2-5; 7 positions agree with TRBD1. Unmatched junction bases numbered 5, after V lost 7 bases and J lost 3 bases. Germline V lookup: CDR1 SNHLY, CDR2 FYNNEI. The CDR3 runs to 13 residues. In DNA, the CDR3 is TGTGCCAGCACGGGACAGCTAGAAGAGACCCAGTACTTC. Translated, it gives CASTGQLEETQYF.

This clone has just a few counts. The rearrangement joins TRBV19 to TRBJ1-5; a weak D match, TRBD1 (5 bases). V was pared by 5 bases and J by 5 bases, with 10 bases between. This CDR3 is built from 13 residues. Germline CDR1 is LNHDA and CDR2 is SQIVND (reference sequence). DNA of the CDR3: TGTGCCAGTAGTCGGGACTTCTATCAGCCCCAGCATTTT. Translated, it gives CASSRDFYQPQHF.

The gene calls are TRBV5-4 and TRBJ2-7, with TRBD1 as a possible D gene (6 bases). There are 13 residues in the CDR3. Germline V CDR1 and CDR2: SGHNT, YYREEE (reference sequence). The V gene lost 3 bases and the J gene lost 6 bases, with 13 bases spanning the gap. CDR3 coding DNA: TGTGCCAGCAGCTCTTACAGGGTTGGCGAGCAGTACTTC. Its translation: CASSSYRVGEQYF.

CDR3 loop: CASSRLKGQGSSEAFF. The CDR3 coding sequence is TGTGCCAGCAGTCGACTCAAGGGACAGGGGAGTTCTGAAGCTTTCTTT. The chain employs TRBV2 and TRBJ1-1, with 10 bases that match TRBD1. The germline gives CDR1 SNHLY, CDR2 FYNNEI. This CDR3 is 16 amino acids long. With V trimmed by 5 bases and J by 6 bases, 12 bases remained unmatched.

The V call is TRBV19, the J call TRBJ2-7, with 12 bases matching TRBD1. Germline V gene data show CDR1 as LNHDA and CDR2 as SQIVND (reference sequence). Trimming took 6 bases from V and 4 from J; bases not matched to a gene: 4. The CDR3 has 14 residues. In nucleotides, the CDR3 is TGTGCCAGTAGGCCGGGACAGGGGGCTTACGAGCAGTACTTC. It encodes CASRPGQGAYEQYF. Complete variable domain (other parts from reference TRBV19 and TRBJ2-7): DGGITQSPKYLFRKEGQNVTLSCEQNLNHDAMYWYRQDPGQGLRLIYYSQIVNDFQKGDIAEGYSVSREKKESFPLTVTSAQKNPTAFYLCASRPGQGAYEQYFGPGTRLTVT.

This clone was seen a few times. The chain links TRBV4-3 to TRBJ2-7, with 7 bases that match TRBD1. Germline trimming cut 0 bases from V and 4 bases from J; bases unmatched to any gene: 6. Germline lookup yields CDR1 LGHNA and CDR2 YSLEER. This CDR3 is 15 amino acids long. CDR3 DNA sequence: TGCGCCAGCAGCCAAGAGGCAGGGGGTGTATACGAGCAGTACTTC. Translating gives CASSQEAGGVYEQYF.

The rearrangement joins TRBV5-3 to TRBJ2-4; the match to TRBD2 covers 9 bases. Being an ORF, TRBV5-3 has a function that is uncertain. V lost 4 bases to trimming and J lost 2 bases; unmatched junction nucleotides: 4. This CDR3 is built from 15 residues. CDR3 amino acids: CARSLSGGPKNIQYF. The CDR3 DNA follows: TGTGCCAGAAGCCTTAGCGGGGGACCCAAAAACATTCAGTACTTC.

Comment on this clone: This CDR3 is also generated by other DNA sequences in the sample. The gene calls are TRBV19 and TRBJ1-2; D remains unclear. The CDR3 length is 15 residues. Per germline, CDR1 LNHDA and CDR2 SQIVND (reference sequence). The V end lost 7 bases, the J end lost 0 bases, and 15 bases lay between the germline ends. CDR3 nucleotides: TGTGCCAGTACCCAAGACCTAGAAACTAACTATGGCTACACCTTC. It specifies CASTQDLETNYGYTF.

The chain recombines TRBV18 with TRBJ1-5; TRBD1 is a possible D gene (6 bases). The CDR3 loop spans 14 amino acids. Per the germline V gene, CDR1 is KGHSH and CDR2 is LQKENI. V was pared by 3 bases and J by 5 bases, with 11 bases between. The CDR3 is CASSPRDTDQPQHF. CDR3 nucleotide sequence: TGTGCCAGCTCACCCCGGGACACAGATCAGCCCCAGCATTTT.

This chain joins TRBV23-1 and TRBJ2-3, with D tentatively TRBD2 (7 bases). TRBV23-1 is labeled an ORF, and its function is uncertain. There are 18 residues in the CDR3. V lost 4 bases and J lost 2, with 22 bases in between. In DNA form, the CDR3 reads TGCGCCAGCAGTCGAACCCTCGGAGGGGGGGGTCCCACAGATACGCAGTATTTT. Its protein is CASSRTLGGGGPTDTQYF.

About this clone itself: Other DNA sequences in the sample encode the same CDR3. V is TRBV10-3 and J is TRBJ2-7; the match to TRBD1 covers 8 bases. The CDR3 length is 14 residues. Germline V gene lookup returns CDR1 ENHRY and CDR2 SYGVKD. J gave up 2 bases and V 4 bases, and 4 bases lay outside the gene matches. The CDR3 region has the DNA TGTGCCATCAGTGGTGGACAGGGAGCCTACGAGCAGTACTTC. Translated, it gives CAISGGQGAYEQYF.

The genes are TRBV5-1 and TRBJ2-5; possibly TRBD2 for D (5 bases). CDR3 length equals 17 residues. Germline assignment: CDR1 SGHRS and CDR2 YFSETQ. V lost 3 bases to trimming and J lost 0 bases, with 18 bases between them. The CDR3 DNA is TGCGCCAGCAGCTCATCACCCCCGCCGGGAAACCAAGAGACCCAGTACTTC. Translation gives CASSSSPPPGNQETQYF.

The chain employs TRBV4-1 and TRBJ2-5; 8 bases are shared with TRBD1. The DNA end is a closer match to TRBJ2-7, so the J assignment may be wrong. CDR3 length: 15 amino acids. The germline V gene encodes CDR1 MGHRA and CDR2 YSYEKL. Here the CDR3 reads CASSQMTGASYEQYF. In DNA, the CDR3 is TGCGCCAGCAGCCAAATGACAGGGGCGTCCTACGAGCAGTACTTC.

The chain links TRBV5-4 to TRBJ2-5, with D perhaps matching TRBD2 (6 bases). Germline V gene sequence: CDR1 SGHNT, CDR2 YYREEE (reference sequence). V was cut by 7 bases and J by 2 bases, with 6 bases left in between. The CDR3 loop spans 11 amino acids. Here the CDR3 DNA reads TGTGCCAGCGGGGGGCAAGAGACCCAGTACTTC. Encoded protein: CASGGQETQYF.

The V and J genes are TRBV27 and TRBJ2-7; weak D call: TRBD2 (6 bases). Trimming left V 5 bases short and J 3 bases short, with 14 bases between. The CDR3 length is 14 residues. The germline gives CDR1 MNHEY, CDR2 SMNVEV (reference sequence). CDR3 amino acids: CASSRTGLLYEQYF. CDR3 in DNA: TGTGCCAGCAGTAGAACGGGACTCCTCTACGAGCAGTACTTC.

This clone came up once. The CDR3: CASSGLTGSITEAFF. The CDR3 DNA is TGTGCCAGCAGTGGGTTGACAGGGAGTATCACTGAAGCTTTCTTT. The V gene is TRBV6-6, the J gene TRBJ1-1; 7 nucleotides line up with TRBD1. J was trimmed by 4 bases and V by 5 bases; bases with no gene match: 10. Germline V CDR1 and CDR2: MNHNY, SVGAGI (reference sequence). The CDR3 contains 15 residues.

The rearrangement joins TRBV10-3 to TRBJ1-4; TRBD1 might be the D (5 bases). V lost 2 bases, J lost 8 bases, and 18 bases lay in between. Germline V gene data show CDR1 as ENHRY and CDR2 as SYGVKD. This CDR3 is 16 amino acids long. Written as DNA, the CDR3 is TGTGCCATCAGTGAGAACGTTGGCAAAAAGGGGGAAAAACTGTTTTTT. Translating gives CAISENVGKKGEKLFF.

The chain recombines TRBV27 with TRBJ2-2; TRBD1 might be the D (5 bases). The V end was cut by 3 bases, the J end by 0 bases, with 14 bases between. CDR1 and CDR2 from the germline V gene are MNHEY and SMNVEV (reference sequence). The CDR3 is made up of 17 amino acids. DNA of the CDR3: TGTGCCAGCAGTTTTTTCCGCAGGGCCTCGAACACCGGGGAGCTGTTTTTT. It translates to CASSFFRRASNTGELFF.

This chain links TRBV4-1 with TRBJ2-2; 8 bases are shared with TRBD2. With 3 bases clipped from V and 7 bases from J, the junction kept 13 bases outside the gene matches. Germline V gene sequence: CDR1 MGHRA, CDR2 YSYEKL. There are 17 residues in the CDR3. CDR3 residues: CASSQGVSGAPGGELFF. Here the CDR3 DNA reads TGCGCCAGCAGCCAGGGAGTTAGCGGGGCCCCGGGCGGGGAGCTGTTTTTT.

This clone was seen once. A junction boundary mismatches the germline segment, possibly from a read error. The chain is built from TRBV6-5 and TRBJ1-2, with 10 bases lining up with TRBD1. Germline assignment: CDR1 MNHEY and CDR2 SVGAGI. The CDR3 is made up of 13 amino acids. CDR3 protein: CASSRGTGASIGF. The CDR3 DNA sequence: TGTGCCAGCAGCCGAGGGACAGGGGCATCCATAGGCTTC.

As to this clone: One end of the junction is discordant with germline, which a read error may explain. The J gene is TRBJ2-1, the V gene TRBV7-7; D is ambiguous. Germline V gives CDR1 SSHAT, CDR2 FNYEAQ (reference sequence). The CDR3 runs to 13 residues. Here the CDR3 reads CASSLGINNEQFF. CDR3 DNA: TGTGCTAGCAGCTTAGGTATTAACAATGAGCAGTTCTTC.